The rows below give T cell receptor beta chains drawn from one sample of a study of CD8+ T cells in alopecia areata. Method: immunoSEQ multiplex PCR; TCRdb's copy keeps in-frame clones and lacks some. The table includes over 85,000 clones, 60% to 75% detected once. The sample here was CD8+ T cells sorted from blood, taken at week 4, from a patient treated with tofacitinib. The source of these receptors is a human donor with alopecia areata. CDR3s include the opening cysteine and the closing phenylalanine or tryptophan. The D gene is left open where the match is weak. The size field is filled for only some rows; it gives once, few, many or a size class.

clone size: .
D gene: .
J gene: TRBJ1-2
V gene: TRBV27
CDR3 protein: CASSPERGPSYGYTF
CDR3 DNA: TGTGCCAGCAGCCCGGAGAGGGGCCCTTCCTATGGCTACACCTTC

clone size: .
D gene: TRBD2
J gene: TRBJ2-1
V gene: TRBV7-3
CDR3 protein: CASSSAGGTYNEQFF
CDR3 DNA: TGTGCCAGCAGCTCTGCGGGAGGGACATACAATGAGCAGTTCTTC

clone size: .
D gene: .
J gene: TRBJ2-5
V gene: TRBV6-6
CDR3 protein: CASSYSPDSQETQYF
CDR3 DNA: TGTGCCAGCAGTTACTCCCCGGACAGTCAAGAGACCCAGTACTTC

clone size: .
D gene: TRBD2
J gene: TRBJ2-3
V gene: TRBV27
CDR3 protein: CASTIAGGTADTQYF
CDR3 DNA: TGTGCCAGCACCATAGCGGGGGGGACGGCAGATACGCAGTATTTT

clone size: once
D gene: .
J gene: TRBJ2-1
V gene: TRBV27
CDR3 protein: CASSLSGQHEQFF
CDR3 DNA: TGTGCCAGCAGTTTGAGCGGGCAACATGAGCAGTTCTTC

clone size: .
D gene: TRBD1
J gene: TRBJ2-5
V gene: TRBV29-1
CDR3 protein: CSVEDRTGGETQYF
CDR3 DNA: TGCAGCGTTGAAGATCGAACAGGGGGGGAGACCCAGTACTTC

clone size: .
D gene: .
J gene: TRBJ2-7
V gene: TRBV19
CDR3 protein: CASSIENTTYEQYF
CDR3 DNA: TGTGCCAGTAGTATAGAGAACACCACCTACGAGCAGTACTTC

clone size: few
D gene: .
J gene: TRBJ1-5
V gene: TRBV27
CDR3 protein: CASSRARLQPQHF
CDR3 DNA: TGTGCCAGCAGTAGGGCCCGTCTTCAGCCCCAGCATTTT

clone size: few
D gene: .
J gene: TRBJ2-7
V gene: TRBV30
CDR3 protein: CAWSSQGVGEQYF
CDR3 DNA: TGTGCCTGGAGCAGCCAAGGGGTGGGGGAGCAGTACTTC

clone size: few
D gene: TRBD1
J gene: TRBJ2-7
V gene: TRBV27
CDR3 protein: CASSPTGGGYEQYF
CDR3 DNA: TGTGCCAGCAGTCCCACAGGGGGCGGCTACGAGCAGTACTTC

clone size: .
D gene: TRBD1
J gene: TRBJ1-2
V gene: TRBV30
CDR3 protein: CAWREGTGGILKYGYTF
CDR3 DNA: TGTGCCTGGAGAGAGGGGACAGGGGGCATTCTGAAATATGGCTACACCTTC

clone size: few
D gene: TRBD1
J gene: TRBJ2-5
V gene: TRBV11-2
CDR3 protein: CASSPWSQGVWETQYF
CDR3 DNA: TGTGCCAGCAGCCCCTGGAGTCAGGGGGTTTGGGAGACCCAGTACTTC

clone size: .
D gene: .
J gene: TRBJ1-2
V gene: TRBV4-1
CDR3 protein: CASSQDVLQGIYGYTF
CDR3 DNA: TGCGCCAGCAGCCAAGATGTCTTACAGGGAATCTATGGCTACACCTTC

clone size: few
D gene: .
J gene: TRBJ2-2
V gene: TRBV5-1
CDR3 protein: CASSWNTGELFF
CDR3 DNA: TGCGCCAGCAGCTGGAACACCGGGGAGCTGTTTTTT

clone size: once
D gene: .
J gene: TRBJ2-1
V gene: TRBV9
CDR3 protein: CASSVVLSSYNEQFF
CDR3 DNA: TGTGCCAGCAGCGTAGTACTATCCTCCTACAATGAGCAGTTCTTC

clone size: once
D gene: .
J gene: TRBJ2-5
V gene: TRBV11-1
CDR3 protein: CASSGQETQYF
CDR3 DNA: TGTGCCAGCAGCGGGCAAGAGACCCAGTACTTC

clone size: .
D gene: TRBD2
J gene: TRBJ2-7
V gene: TRBV4-1
CDR3 protein: CASSQSSGGIYEQYF
CDR3 DNA: TGCGCCAGCAGCCAATCGAGCGGGGGAATCTACGAGCAGTACTTC

clone size: .
D gene: .
J gene: TRBJ2-1
V gene: TRBV7-9
CDR3 protein: CASSLTGSGRDNEQFF
CDR3 DNA: TGTGCCAGCAGCTTAACGGGGTCTGGCAGAGACAATGAGCAGTTCTTC

clone size: .
D gene: TRBD2
J gene: TRBJ2-1
V gene: TRBV29-1
CDR3 protein: CSVGPGTSYNEQFF
CDR3 DNA: TGCAGCGTCGGACCCGGGACTAGCTACAATGAGCAGTTCTTC

clone size: .
D gene: .
J gene: TRBJ1-5
V gene: TRBV7-9
CDR3 protein: CASSLGGFGNQPQHF
CDR3 DNA: TGTGCCAGCAGCTTAGGAGGTTTCGGCAATCAGCCCCAGCATTTT

clone size: .
D gene: .
J gene: TRBJ1-1
V gene: TRBV29-1
CDR3 protein: CSVEASEGGNTEAFF
CDR3 DNA: TGCAGCGTTGAAGCTTCCGAAGGGGGGAACACTGAAGCTTTCTTT

clone size: few
D gene: .
J gene: TRBJ2-3
V gene: TRBV9
CDR3 protein: CASSGTRHTDTQYF
CDR3 DNA: TGTGCCAGCAGTGGGACGCGTCATACAGATACGCAGTATTTT

clone size: once
D gene: .
J gene: TRBJ2-2
V gene: TRBV6-5
CDR3 protein: CASNASLDTGELFF
CDR3 DNA: TGTGCCAGCAATGCTAGCCTGGACACCGGGGAGCTGTTTTTT

clone size: few
D gene: TRBD1
J gene: TRBJ2-5
V gene: TRBV29-1
CDR3 protein: CSVEDQGALETQYF
CDR3 DNA: TGCAGCGTTGAAGACCAGGGGGCGCTTGAGACCCAGTACTTC

clone size: .
D gene: TRBD2
J gene: TRBJ2-5
V gene: TRBV29-1
CDR3 protein: CSVLLAGDQETQYF
CDR3 DNA: TGCAGCGTTCTACTAGCGGGGGACCAAGAGACCCAGTACTTC

clone size: .
D gene: .
J gene: TRBJ2-1
V gene: TRBV15
CDR3 protein: CATSEGWGSYNEQFF
CDR3 DNA: TGTGCCACCAGCGAGGGGTGGGGCTCCTACAATGAGCAGTTCTTC

clone size: .
D gene: .
J gene: TRBJ2-5
V gene: TRBV7-9
CDR3 protein: CASAGIVETQYF
CDR3 DNA: TGTGCCAGCGCAGGAATTGTGGAGACCCAGTACTTC

clone size: .
D gene: TRBD2
J gene: TRBJ2-2
V gene: TRBV13
CDR3 protein: CASSTIQGLAGTYANTGELFF
CDR3 DNA: TGTGCCAGCAGCACAATCCAGGGACTAGCGGGGACCTACGCGAACACCGGGGAGCTGTTTTTT

clone size: .
D gene: .
J gene: TRBJ2-7
V gene: TRBV7-2
CDR3 protein: CASSLVSYEQYF
CDR3 DNA: TGTGCCAGCAGCTTGGTGTCCTACGAGCAGTACTTC

clone size: once
D gene: .
J gene: TRBJ2-7
V gene: TRBV4-3
CDR3 protein: CASSQDIEGEQYF
CDR3 DNA: TGCGCCAGCAGCCAAGATATCGAGGGCGAGCAGTACTTC

clone size: .
D gene: .
J gene: TRBJ2-1
V gene: TRBV2
CDR3 protein: CARTDNAFYNEQFF
CDR3 DNA: TGTGCCAGAACGGACAACGCGTTCTACAATGAGCAGTTCTTC

clone size: many
D gene: .
J gene: TRBJ1-4
V gene: TRBV4-3
CDR3 protein: CASSQDTGASEKLFF
CDR3 DNA: TGCGCCAGCAGCCAAGATACCGGGGCTAGCGAAAAACTGTTTTTT

clone size: .
D gene: TRBD1
J gene: TRBJ1-2
V gene: TRBV28
CDR3 protein: CASSLGVSGTGGDHYGYTF
CDR3 DNA: TGTGCCAGCAGTTTAGGAGTCTCCGGGACAGGGGGCGATCACTATGGCTACACCTTC

clone size: few
D gene: .
J gene: TRBJ2-6
V gene: TRBV27
CDR3 protein: CASSLGGANVLTF
CDR3 DNA: TGTGCCAGCAGTTTGGGTGGGGCCAACGTCCTGACTTTC

clone size: .
D gene: .
J gene: TRBJ2-7
V gene: TRBV5-1
CDR3 protein: CASSQGRDYEQYF
CDR3 DNA: TGCGCCAGCAGCCAAGGACGGGACTACGAGCAGTACTTC

clone size: .
D gene: .
J gene: TRBJ2-7
V gene: TRBV27
CDR3 protein: CASSQDRTGYEQYF
CDR3 DNA: TGTGCCAGCAGTCAAGACCGAACAGGCTACGAGCAGTACTTC

clone size: .
D gene: .
J gene: TRBJ2-7
V gene: TRBV29-1
CDR3 protein: CSVESPVGYEQYF
CDR3 DNA: TGCAGCGTTGAATCCCCGGTAGGGTACGAGCAGTACTTC

clone size: .
D gene: .
J gene: TRBJ2-1
V gene: TRBV7-2
CDR3 protein: CASSIRDQLYNEQFF
CDR3 DNA: TGTGCCAGCAGCATCCGGGACCAGCTCTACAATGAGCAGTTCTTC

clone size: .
D gene: .
J gene: TRBJ2-7
V gene: TRBV19
CDR3 protein: CASSNFNEQYF
CDR3 DNA: TGTGCCAGTAGTAACTTCAACGAGCAGTACTTC

clone size: .
D gene: .
J gene: TRBJ2-7
V gene: TRBV9
CDR3 protein: CASSVVPPYEQYF
CDR3 DNA: TGTGCCAGCAGCGTAGTTCCCCCATACGAGCAGTACTTC

clone size: .
D gene: TRBD2
J gene: TRBJ2-3
V gene: TRBV7-9
CDR3 protein: CASSATLLATSTDTQYF
CDR3 DNA: TGTGCCAGCAGTGCCACGCTACTAGCGACTAGCACAGATACGCAGTATTTT

clone size: few
D gene: TRBD2
J gene: TRBJ2-5
V gene: TRBV7-9
CDR3 protein: CASSEGTSGQETQYF
CDR3 DNA: TGTGCCAGCAGCGAGGGGACTAGCGGCCAAGAGACCCAGTACTTC

clone size: .
D gene: .
J gene: TRBJ2-4
V gene: TRBV5-1
CDR3 protein: CASSLGQGPKNIQYF
CDR3 DNA: TGCGCCAGCAGCTTGGGGCAGGGCCCCAAAAACATTCAGTACTTC

clone size: .
D gene: .
J gene: TRBJ2-2
V gene: TRBV13
CDR3 protein: CASSLLILDTGELFF
CDR3 DNA: TGTGCCAGCAGCTTGCTAATCCTGGACACCGGGGAGCTGTTTTTT

clone size: .
D gene: .
J gene: TRBJ2-1
V gene: TRBV9
CDR3 protein: CASSVGQSPYNEQFF
CDR3 DNA: TGTGCCAGCAGCGTAGGGCAATCTCCCTACAATGAGCAGTTCTTC

clone size: .
D gene: .
J gene: TRBJ2-1
V gene: TRBV4-3
CDR3 protein: CASSQDPSRTGSYNEQFF
CDR3 DNA: TGCGCCAGCAGCCAAGATCCCTCCCGGACGGGCTCCTACAATGAGCAGTTCTTC

clone size: .
D gene: .
J gene: TRBJ2-7
V gene: TRBV7-9
CDR3 protein: CASSSMDTYEQYF
CDR3 DNA: TGTGCCAGCAGCTCCATGGACACTTACGAGCAGTACTTC

clone size: .
D gene: .
J gene: TRBJ2-3
V gene: TRBV1
CDR3 protein: CTSSQDKSVHHTDTQYF
CDR3 DNA: TGCACCAGCAGCCAAGATAAGAGCGTACACCACACAGATACGCAGTATTTT

clone size: many
D gene: TRBD1
J gene: TRBJ2-7
V gene: TRBV27
CDR3 protein: CASSSGQGRGEQYF
CDR3 DNA: TGTGCCAGCAGTTCTGGACAGGGTAGGGGGGAGCAGTACTTC

clone size: .
D gene: .
J gene: TRBJ2-4
V gene: TRBV21-1
CDR3 protein: CASTRMTNQAKNIQYF
CDR3 DNA: TGTGCCAGCACGCGGATGACAAACCAAGCCAAAAACATTCAGTACTTC

clone size: once
D gene: .
J gene: TRBJ2-7
V gene: TRBV1
CDR3 protein: CTSSHVIDRDRAYEQYF
CDR3 DNA: TGCACCAGCAGCCACGTCATAGATCGGGACAGGGCCTACGAGCAGTACTTC

clone size: .
D gene: .
J gene: TRBJ2-5
V gene: TRBV5-4
CDR3 protein: CASSLFGSWGFQETQYF
CDR3 DNA: TGTGCCAGCAGCTTGTTTGGGAGCTGGGGCTTCCAAGAGACCCAGTACTTC

clone size: .
D gene: TRBD1
J gene: TRBJ2-5
V gene: TRBV5-6
CDR3 protein: CASSFRDRGETQYF
CDR3 DNA: TGTGCCAGCAGCTTTAGGGACAGGGGAGAGACCCAGTACTTC

clone size: few
D gene: TRBD2
J gene: TRBJ2-7
V gene: TRBV29-1
CDR3 protein: CSVEVAGGLNYEQYF
CDR3 DNA: TGCAGCGTTGAGGTAGCGGGGGGATTAAACTACGAGCAGTACTTC

clone size: .
D gene: .
J gene: TRBJ1-3
V gene: TRBV4-1
CDR3 protein: CASSQDVGLVNTIYF
CDR3 DNA: TGCGCCAGCAGCCAAGACGTTGGGCTTGTAAACACCATATATTTT

clone size: few
D gene: TRBD2
J gene: TRBJ2-7
V gene: TRBV28
CDR3 protein: CATKRGPKPYEQYF
CDR3 DNA: TGTGCGACGAAGCGGGGGCCTAAACCTTACGAGCAGTACTTC

clone size: .
D gene: .
J gene: TRBJ2-1
V gene: TRBV25-1
CDR3 protein: CASSVWGSSYNEQFF
CDR3 DNA: TGTGCCAGCAGTGTGTGGGGAAGCTCCTACAATGAGCAGTTCTTC

clone size: once
D gene: .
J gene: TRBJ2-2
V gene: TRBV19
CDR3 protein: CASTRAGNTGELFF
CDR3 DNA: TGTGCCAGTACCAGGGCAGGGAACACCGGGGAGCTGTTTTTT

clone size: .
D gene: .
J gene: TRBJ2-5
V gene: TRBV28
CDR3 protein: CASSPRPDWGQETQYF
CDR3 DNA: TGTGCCAGCAGTCCCAGACCGGACTGGGGCCAAGAGACCCAGTACTTC

clone size: .
D gene: TRBD1
J gene: TRBJ2-7
V gene: TRBV6-1
CDR3 protein: CASSPPGTGYEQYF
CDR3 DNA: TGTGCCAGCAGCCCCCCCGGGACAGGGTACGAGCAGTACTTC